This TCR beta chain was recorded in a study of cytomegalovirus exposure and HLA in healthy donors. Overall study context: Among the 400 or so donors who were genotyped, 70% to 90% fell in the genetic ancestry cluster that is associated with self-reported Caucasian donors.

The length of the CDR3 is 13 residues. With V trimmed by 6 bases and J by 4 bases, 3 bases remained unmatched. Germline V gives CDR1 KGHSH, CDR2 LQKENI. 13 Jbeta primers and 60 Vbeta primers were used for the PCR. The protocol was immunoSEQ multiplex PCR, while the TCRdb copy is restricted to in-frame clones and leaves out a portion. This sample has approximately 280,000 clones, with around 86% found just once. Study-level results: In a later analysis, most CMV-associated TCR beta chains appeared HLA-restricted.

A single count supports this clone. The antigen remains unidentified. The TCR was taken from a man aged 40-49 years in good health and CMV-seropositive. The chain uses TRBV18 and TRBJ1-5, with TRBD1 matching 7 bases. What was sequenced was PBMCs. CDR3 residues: CASSGTENQPQHF. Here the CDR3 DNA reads TGTGCCAGCTCTGGGACAGAAAATCAGCCCCAGCATTTT.